Following are 10 T cell receptor beta chains from one sample sequenced in a study of cytomegalovirus exposure and HLA in healthy donors. With 60 Vbeta and 13 Jbeta primers, the PCR was carried out. The assay was immunoSEQ multiplex PCR, and TCRdb's table has in-frame clones only and misses some. The sample carries 95,000 to 100,000 clones, around 77% recorded once. The sample taken for sequencing was PBMCs. The receptors stem from a man aged 35-49 years in good health and CMV-seronegative.

V gene TRBV19 combines with J gene TRBJ1-5, with 10 positions matching TRBD1. Trimming cost V 3 bases and J 2 bases; bases outside gene matches: 1. The CDR3 runs 15 residues. Germline V gives CDR1 LNHDA, CDR2 SQIVND (reference sequence). CDR3 region: CASSMGQGRNQPQHF. The CDR3 bases are TGTGCCAGTAGTATGGGACAGGGGCGCAATCAGCCCCAGCATTTT.

This clone was observed a handful of times. The V and J genes are TRBV2 and TRBJ2-1; unclear D gene. The CDR3 sequence is 14 residues long. Trimming stripped 4 bases from V and 4 bases from J, with 11 bases between. Germline lookup yields CDR1 SNHLY and CDR2 FYNNEI. CDR3 protein: CASSVRRSYNEQFF. The CDR3 DNA is TGTGCCAGCAGTGTTCGTAGATCTTACAATGAGCAGTTCTTC.

The chain uses TRBV7-8 and TRBJ1-6; TRBD1 aligns across 7 bases. The CDR3 runs 15 residues. J lost 7 bases, V lost 7 bases, and 10 bases had no gene match. Germline V gene lookup returns CDR1 SGHVS and CDR2 FQNEAQ. CDR3 in amino acids: CASTPFAGGNSPLHF. The CDR3 bases are TGTGCCAGCACCCCGTTCGCAGGGGGGAATTCACCCCTCCACTTT.

This clone appeared once. V usage is TRBV30 and J usage is TRBJ1-2, with 9 bases that match TRBD1. CDR1 and CDR2 (germline): GTSNPN, SVGIG (reference sequence). This CDR3 has 15 residues. V trimming: 2 bases; J trimming: 5 bases; junction bases outside the gene matches: 9. CDR3 bases: TGTGCCTGGAGTTCTGGAACAGGGGGCAAATATGGCTACACCTTC. The encoded protein is CAWSSGTGGKYGYTF.

This clone came up once. The chain employs TRBV7-8 and TRBJ1-5, with unresolved D. From germline, CDR1 is SGHVS and CDR2 FQNEAQ. V gave up 0 bases and J gave up 1 base, with 10 bases separating them. The CDR3 is made up of 16 amino acids. The CDR3 loop is CASSLASGRSNQPQHF. CDR3 DNA sequence: TGTGCCAGCAGCTTAGCGTCGGGGAGGAGCAATCAGCCCCAGCATTTT.

V and J are TRBV29-1 and TRBJ1-5, with D maybe TRBD1 (5 bases). Germline lookup yields CDR1 SQVTM and CDR2 ANQGSEA. Trimming left V 7 bases short and J 1 base short, with 17 bases between. This CDR3 comprises 15 residues. The CDR3 region has the DNA TGCAGCGCCGGGGACGGGGGGAGGAGCAATCAGCCCCAGCATTTT. This sequence encodes CSAGDGGRSNQPQHF.

This clone has only a few counts. The J gene is TRBJ2-1, the V gene TRBV2; 7 bases map to TRBD2. J gave up 3 bases and V 6 bases, and 5 bases lay outside the gene matches. The CDR3 runs to 14 residues. In germline, CDR1 is SNHLY, CDR2 FYNNEI. The CDR3: CASRLRTSYNEQFF. Written as DNA, the CDR3 is TGTGCCAGCAGACTCAGGACTAGCTACAATGAGCAGTTCTTC. The complete variable domain, with remaining parts taken from reference TRBV2 and TRBJ2-1, reads EPEVTQTPSHQVTQMGQEVILRCVPISNHLYFYWYRQILGQKVEFLVSFYNNEISEKSEIFDDQFSVERPDGSNFTLKIRSTKLEDSAMYFCASRLRTSYNEQFFGPGTRLTVL.

The rearrangement joins TRBV9 to TRBJ2-2; 11 bases map to TRBD2. J lost 6 bases, V lost 0 bases, and 4 bases had no gene match. This CDR3 region has 16 residues. Germline V CDR1 and CDR2: SGDLS, YYNGEE. DNA for the CDR3: TGTGCCAGCAGCGTAGAGATAGCGGGAGGGGCCGGGGAGCTGTTTTTT. Protein sequence: CASSVEIAGGAGELFF.

V and J are TRBV10-1 and TRBJ1-2; D is ambiguous. The CDR3 covers 13 residues. The germline V gene has CDR1 WNHNN and CDR2 SYGVQD (reference sequence). The V and J ends lost 6 bases and 4 bases respectively, with 12 bases between them. CDR3 sequence: CASRADNSYGYTF. The CDR3 DNA follows: TGCGCCAGCAGAGCAGACAACAGCTATGGCTACACCTTC.

The chain recombines TRBV30 with TRBJ2-7; 8 bases fit TRBD2. The CDR3 is 12 residues long. Per the germline V gene, CDR1 is GTSNPN and CDR2 is SVGIG (reference sequence). Germline trimming cut 4 bases from V and 6 bases from J; bases unmatched to any gene: 5. The CDR3 sequence is CAWIREGFEQYF. The CDR3 DNA sequence: TGTGCCTGGATCCGGGAGGGCTTCGAGCAGTACTTC.